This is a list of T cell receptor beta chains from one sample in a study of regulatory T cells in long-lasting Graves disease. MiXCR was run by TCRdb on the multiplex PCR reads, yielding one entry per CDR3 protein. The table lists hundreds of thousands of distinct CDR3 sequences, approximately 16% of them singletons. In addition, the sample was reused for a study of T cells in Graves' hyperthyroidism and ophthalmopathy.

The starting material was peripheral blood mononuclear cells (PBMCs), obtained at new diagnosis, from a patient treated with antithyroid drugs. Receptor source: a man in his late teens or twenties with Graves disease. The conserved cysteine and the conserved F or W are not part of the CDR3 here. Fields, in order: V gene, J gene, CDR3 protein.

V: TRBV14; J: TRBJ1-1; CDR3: ASRHHRAMNTEAF
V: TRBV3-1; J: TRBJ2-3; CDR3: ASRAREGDTQY
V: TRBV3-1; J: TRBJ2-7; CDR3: ASSALDEQY
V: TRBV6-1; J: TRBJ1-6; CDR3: ASSPRDRDNSPLH
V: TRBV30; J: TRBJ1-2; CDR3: AWSTMFPNYGYT
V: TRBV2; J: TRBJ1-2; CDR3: ASSVQGNYGYT
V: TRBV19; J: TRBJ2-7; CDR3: ASSSRQGLFEQY
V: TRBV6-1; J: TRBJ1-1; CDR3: ASSRLGTALNTEAF
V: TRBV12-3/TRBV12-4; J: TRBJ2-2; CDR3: ASSGQGALNTGELF
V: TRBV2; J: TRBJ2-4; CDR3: ASSGQEIY
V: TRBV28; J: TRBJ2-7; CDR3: ASSLTGYEQY
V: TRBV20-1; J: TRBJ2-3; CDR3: SAISGSWPQDTQY
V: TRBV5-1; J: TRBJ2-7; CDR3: ASSFGTGDSYEQY
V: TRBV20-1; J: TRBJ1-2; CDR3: SAREDRGNYGYT
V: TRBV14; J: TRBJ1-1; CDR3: ASSQVAGVNTEAF
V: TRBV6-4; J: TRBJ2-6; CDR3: ASSEDSSGANVLT
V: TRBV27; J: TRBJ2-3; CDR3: ASSSLGRRTDTQY
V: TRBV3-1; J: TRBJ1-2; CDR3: ASSQIRGNYGYT
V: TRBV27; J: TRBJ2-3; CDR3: ASSVSGSLTDTQY
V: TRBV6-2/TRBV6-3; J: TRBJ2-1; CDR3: ASSTGLAVYSYNEQF
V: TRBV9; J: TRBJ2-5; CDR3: ASSVAWDGLAGAETQY
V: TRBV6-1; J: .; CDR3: ASSASGLAGKNEQY
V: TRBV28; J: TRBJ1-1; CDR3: GIGEGAGITEAF
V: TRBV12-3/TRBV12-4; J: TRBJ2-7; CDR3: ASSPAGKGGRQY
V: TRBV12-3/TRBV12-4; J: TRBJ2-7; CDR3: ASSLAGGGAYEQY
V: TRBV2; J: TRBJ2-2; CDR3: ASSEGSTGELF
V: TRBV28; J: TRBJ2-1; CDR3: ASSTDRNNEQF